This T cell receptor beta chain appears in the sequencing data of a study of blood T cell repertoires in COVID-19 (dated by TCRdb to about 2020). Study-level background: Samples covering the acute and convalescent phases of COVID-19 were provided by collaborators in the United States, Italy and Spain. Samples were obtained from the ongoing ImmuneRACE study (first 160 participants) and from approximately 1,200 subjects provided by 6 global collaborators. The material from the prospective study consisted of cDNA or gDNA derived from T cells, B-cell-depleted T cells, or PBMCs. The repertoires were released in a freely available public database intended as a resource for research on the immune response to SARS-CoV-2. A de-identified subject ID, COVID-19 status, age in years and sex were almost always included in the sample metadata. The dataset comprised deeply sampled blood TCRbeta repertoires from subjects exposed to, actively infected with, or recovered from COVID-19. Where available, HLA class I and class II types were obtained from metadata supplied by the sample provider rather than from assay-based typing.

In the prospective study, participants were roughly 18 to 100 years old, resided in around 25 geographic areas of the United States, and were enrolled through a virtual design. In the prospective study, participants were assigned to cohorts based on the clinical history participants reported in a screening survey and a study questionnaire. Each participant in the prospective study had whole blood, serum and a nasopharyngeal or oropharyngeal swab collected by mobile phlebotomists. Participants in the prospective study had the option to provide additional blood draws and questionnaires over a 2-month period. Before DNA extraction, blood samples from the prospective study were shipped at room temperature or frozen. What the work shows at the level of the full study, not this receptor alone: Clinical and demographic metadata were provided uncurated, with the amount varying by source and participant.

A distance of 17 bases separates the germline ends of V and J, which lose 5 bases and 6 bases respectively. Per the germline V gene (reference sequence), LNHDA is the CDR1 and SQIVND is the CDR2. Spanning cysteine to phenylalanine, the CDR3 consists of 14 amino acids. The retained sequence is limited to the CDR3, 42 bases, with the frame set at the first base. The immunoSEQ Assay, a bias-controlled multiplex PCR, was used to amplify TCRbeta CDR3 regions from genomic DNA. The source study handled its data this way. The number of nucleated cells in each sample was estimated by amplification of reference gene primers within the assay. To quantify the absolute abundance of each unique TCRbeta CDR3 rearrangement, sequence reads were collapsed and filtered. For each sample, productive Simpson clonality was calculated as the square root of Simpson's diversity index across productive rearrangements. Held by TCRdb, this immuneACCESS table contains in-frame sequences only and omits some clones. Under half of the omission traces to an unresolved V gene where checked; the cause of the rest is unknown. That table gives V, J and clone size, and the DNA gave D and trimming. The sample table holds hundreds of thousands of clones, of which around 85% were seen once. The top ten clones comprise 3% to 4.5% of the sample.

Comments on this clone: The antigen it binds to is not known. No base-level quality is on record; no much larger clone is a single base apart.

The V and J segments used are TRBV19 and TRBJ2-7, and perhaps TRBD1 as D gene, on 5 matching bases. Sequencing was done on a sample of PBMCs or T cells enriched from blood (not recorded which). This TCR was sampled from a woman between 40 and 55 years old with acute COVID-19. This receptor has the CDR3 CASSVSQVQGEQYF. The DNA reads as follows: TGTGCCAGTAGTGTGTCACAGGTCCAGGGCGAGCAGTACTTC.